This T cell receptor beta chain was documented in a study of blood T cell repertoires in COVID-19. Looking at the study overall: Donors in the United States, Italy and Spain gave samples during acute or convalescent COVID-19. Sample material is recorded as cDNA or gDNA derived from T cells, B-cell-depleted T cells, or PBMCs.

Categorization into cohorts depended on clinical history that participants reported. Exposed volunteers were people who met a COVID-19 case within 2 weeks before study entry. This CDR3 has 13 amino acids. CDR1 is MNHEY and CDR2 is SVGAGI in the germline V gene. V was shortened by 0 bases and J by 7 bases, with 9 bases between the two germline ends. Clones were read by immunoSEQ multiplex PCR, and TCRdb kept only the in-frame ones, dropping some. Altogether 250,000 or so clones are present, more than 75% being singletons, with the ten largest covering about 6.9%. The rearrangement joins TRBV6-5 to TRBJ1-1; possibly TRBD1 for D (6 bases). The sample taken for sequencing was PBMCs or T cells enriched from blood (not recorded which). The sequence came from a woman between 45 and 60 years old who had been exposed to COVID-19. The CDR3 DNA reads TGTGCCAGCAGTTACTCGGACAGAATTGAAGCTTTCTTT. Its translation is CASSYSDRIEAFF.